The subject of this entry is one T cell receptor beta chain. Its antigen is not identified. This CDR3 has 13 amino acids. CDR1 is MDHEN and CDR2 is SYDVKM in the germline V gene. V dropped 3 bases and J dropped 5 bases, with 10 bases sitting between them. The source of the sample is a study of T cell responses to AZD1222 COVID-19 vaccine. Study details: Whether given at about 4 or about 12 weeks, second doses were pooled. Study-level points and caveats: Repertoire samples came only from after the peak T cell response. Once two AZD1222 doses were given, Spike-specific TCR breadth and depth went up. Along spike, vaccine-associated CD4 TCRs were found throughout, with dominance at 160-218 and 743-854.

Produced via immunoSEQ multiplex PCR; TCRdb's table is partial and in-frame only. This table has 110,000 to 150,000 clones, about 93% appearing once. This TCR was recovered from an adult in good health. The gene calls are TRBV28 and TRBJ1-1, with a tentative D call TRBD1 (5 bases). The sample in question was peripheral blood, obtained on day 0 of AZD1222 vaccination. In DNA form, the CDR3 reads TGTGCCAGCAGTTTGACAGAGGGGACTGAAGCTTTCTTT. Protein product: CASSLTEGTEAFF.